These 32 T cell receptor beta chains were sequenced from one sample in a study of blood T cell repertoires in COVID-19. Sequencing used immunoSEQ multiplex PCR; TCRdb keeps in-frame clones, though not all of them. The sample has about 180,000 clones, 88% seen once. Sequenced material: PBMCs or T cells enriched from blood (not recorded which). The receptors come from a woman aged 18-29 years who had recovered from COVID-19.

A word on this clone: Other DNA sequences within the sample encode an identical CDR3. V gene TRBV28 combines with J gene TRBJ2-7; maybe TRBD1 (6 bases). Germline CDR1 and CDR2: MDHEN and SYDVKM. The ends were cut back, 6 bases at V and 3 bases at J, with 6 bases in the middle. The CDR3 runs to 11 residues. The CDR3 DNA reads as TGTGCCAGCAGGGACAGCTACGAGCAGTACTTC. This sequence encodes CASRDSYEQYF.

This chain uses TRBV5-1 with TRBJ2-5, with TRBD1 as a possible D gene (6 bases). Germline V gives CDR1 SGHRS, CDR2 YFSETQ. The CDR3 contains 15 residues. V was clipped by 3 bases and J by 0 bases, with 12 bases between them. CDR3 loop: CASSSLTGYQETQYF. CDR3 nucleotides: TGCGCCAGCAGCTCCCTGACAGGTTACCAAGAGACCCAGTACTTC.

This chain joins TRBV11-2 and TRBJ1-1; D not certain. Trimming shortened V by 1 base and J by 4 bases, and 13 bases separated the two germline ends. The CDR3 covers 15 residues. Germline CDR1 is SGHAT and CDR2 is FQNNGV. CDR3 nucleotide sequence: TGTGCCAGCAGCTTAGGGCGGGGAAGTAGCACTGAAGCTTTCTTT. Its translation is CASSLGRGSSTEAFF.

The CDR3 sequence is CASRQGGGYTF. Written as DNA, the CDR3 is TGTGCCAGCCGACAGGGGGGAGGCTACACCTTC. The chain recombines TRBV2 with TRBJ1-2; 9 bases align to TRBD1. CDR1 and CDR2 (germline): SNHLY, FYNNEI. This CDR3 is 11 amino acids long. V lost 8 bases, J lost 8 bases, and 3 bases stayed unmatched.

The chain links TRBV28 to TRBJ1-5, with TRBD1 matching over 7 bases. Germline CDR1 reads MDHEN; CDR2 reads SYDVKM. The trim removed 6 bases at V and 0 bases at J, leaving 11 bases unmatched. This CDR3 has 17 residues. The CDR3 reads CASSRQGQGYSNQPQHF. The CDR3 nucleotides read TGTGCCAGCAGCAGACAGGGTCAGGGATATAGCAATCAGCCCCAGCATTTT.

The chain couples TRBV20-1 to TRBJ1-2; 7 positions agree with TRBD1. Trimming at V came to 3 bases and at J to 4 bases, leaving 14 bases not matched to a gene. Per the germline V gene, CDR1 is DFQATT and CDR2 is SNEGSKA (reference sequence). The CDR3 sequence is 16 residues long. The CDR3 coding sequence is TGCAGTGCTAGTCGGCTATCCGGGACAGCCATCTATGGCTACACCTTC. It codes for CSASRLSGTAIYGYTF.

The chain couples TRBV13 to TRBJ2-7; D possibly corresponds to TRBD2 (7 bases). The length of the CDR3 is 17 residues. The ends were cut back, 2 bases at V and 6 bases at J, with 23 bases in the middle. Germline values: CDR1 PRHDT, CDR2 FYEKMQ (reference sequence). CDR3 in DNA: TGTGCCAGCAGCTTATATGGGGAGGGACATCTTCGGGCCGAGCAGTACTTC. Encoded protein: CASSLYGEGHLRAEQYF.

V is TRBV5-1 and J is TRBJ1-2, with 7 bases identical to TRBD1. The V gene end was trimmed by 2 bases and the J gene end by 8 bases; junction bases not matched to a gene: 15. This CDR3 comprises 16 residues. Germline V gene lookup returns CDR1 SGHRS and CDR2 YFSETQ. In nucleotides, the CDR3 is TGCGCCAGCAGCTTAGGACAGGCCGAGGCGGTAGGAGGCTACACCTTC. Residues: CASSLGQAEAVGGYTF.

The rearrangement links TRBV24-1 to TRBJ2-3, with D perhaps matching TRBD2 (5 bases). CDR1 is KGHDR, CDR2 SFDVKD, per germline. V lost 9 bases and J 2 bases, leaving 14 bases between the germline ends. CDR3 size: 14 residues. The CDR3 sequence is CATSGERVTDTQYF. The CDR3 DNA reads TGTGCCACCTCCGGGGAAAGGGTCACAGATACGCAGTATTTT.

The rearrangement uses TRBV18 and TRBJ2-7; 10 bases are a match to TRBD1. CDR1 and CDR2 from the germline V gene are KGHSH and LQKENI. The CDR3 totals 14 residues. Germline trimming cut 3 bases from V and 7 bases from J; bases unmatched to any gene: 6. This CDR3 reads CASSPRQGAGEQYF. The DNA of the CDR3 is TGTGCCAGCTCACCGCGACAGGGGGCCGGGGAGCAGTACTTC.

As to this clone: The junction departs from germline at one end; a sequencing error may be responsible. The CDR3 nucleotides are TGTGCCAGCAGGGAAGACAGACGCGCGACTGAAGCTTTCTTT. This gives the protein CASREDRRATEAFF. The rearrangement uses TRBV2 and TRBJ1-1; tentatively, D is TRBD1 (5 bases). CDR3 length: 14 residues. Germline lookup yields CDR1 SNHLY and CDR2 FYNNEI. Using reference TRBV2 and TRBJ1-1 for the parts outside the CDR3, the full variable domain is EPEVTQTPSHQVTQMGQEVILRCVPISNHLYFYWYRQILGQKVEFLVSFYNNEISEKSEIFDDQFSVERPDGSNFTLKIRSTKLEDSAMYFCASREDRRATEAFFGQGTRLTVV.

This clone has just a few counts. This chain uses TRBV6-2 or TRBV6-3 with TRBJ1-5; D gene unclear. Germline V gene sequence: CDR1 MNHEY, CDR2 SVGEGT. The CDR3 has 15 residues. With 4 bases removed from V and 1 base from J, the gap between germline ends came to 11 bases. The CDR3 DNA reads TGTGCCAGCAGTTCCCTCCCACACAGCAATCAGCCCCAGCATTTT. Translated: CASSSLPHSNQPQHF.

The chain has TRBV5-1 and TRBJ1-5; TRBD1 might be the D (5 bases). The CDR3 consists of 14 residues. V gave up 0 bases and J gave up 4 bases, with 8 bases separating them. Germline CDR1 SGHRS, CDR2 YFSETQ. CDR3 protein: CASSLEGLNQPQHF. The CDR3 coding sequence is TGCGCCAGCAGCTTGGAGGGGTTGAATCAGCCCCAGCATTTT.

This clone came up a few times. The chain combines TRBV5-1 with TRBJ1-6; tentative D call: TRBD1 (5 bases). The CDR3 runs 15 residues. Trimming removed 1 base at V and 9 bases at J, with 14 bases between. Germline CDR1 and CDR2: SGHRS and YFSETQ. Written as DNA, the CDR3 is TGCGCCAGCAGCTTGCAGACAGATTCGTCTTCACCCCTCCACTTT. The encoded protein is CASSLQTDSSSPLHF.

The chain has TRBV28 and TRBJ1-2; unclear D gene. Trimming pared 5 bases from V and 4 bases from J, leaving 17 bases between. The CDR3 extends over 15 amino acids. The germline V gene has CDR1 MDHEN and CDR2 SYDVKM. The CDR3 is CASSPKYWATYGYTF. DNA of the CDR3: TGTGCCAGCAGTCCAAAATACTGGGCGACCTATGGCTACACCTTC.

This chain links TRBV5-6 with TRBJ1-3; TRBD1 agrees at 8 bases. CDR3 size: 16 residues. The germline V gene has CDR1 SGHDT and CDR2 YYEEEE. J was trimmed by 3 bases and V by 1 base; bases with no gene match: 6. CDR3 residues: CASSLRTGSGGNTIYF. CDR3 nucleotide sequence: TGTGCCAGCAGCTTGCGGACAGGGTCCGGTGGAAACACCATATATTTT. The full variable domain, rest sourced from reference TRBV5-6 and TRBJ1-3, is DAGVTQSPTHLIKTRGQQVTLRCSPKSGHDTVSWYQQALGQGPQFIFQYYEEEERQRGNFPDRFSGHQFPNYSSELNVNALLLGDSALYLCASSLRTGSGGNTIYFGEGSWLTVV.

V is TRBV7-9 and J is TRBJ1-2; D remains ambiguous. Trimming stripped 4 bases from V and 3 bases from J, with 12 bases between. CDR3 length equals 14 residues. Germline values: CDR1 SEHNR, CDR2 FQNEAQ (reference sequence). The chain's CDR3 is CASSSVGQHYGYTF. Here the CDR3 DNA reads TGTGCCAGCAGCTCAGTTGGGCAGCACTATGGCTACACCTTC.

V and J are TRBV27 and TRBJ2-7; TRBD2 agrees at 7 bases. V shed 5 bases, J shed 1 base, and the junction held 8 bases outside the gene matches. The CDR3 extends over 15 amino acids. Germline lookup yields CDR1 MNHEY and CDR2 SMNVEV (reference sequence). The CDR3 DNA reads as TGTGCCAGCAGTCACCGCCGCGGGGGTTCCTACGAGCAGTACTTC. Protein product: CASSHRRGGSYEQYF.

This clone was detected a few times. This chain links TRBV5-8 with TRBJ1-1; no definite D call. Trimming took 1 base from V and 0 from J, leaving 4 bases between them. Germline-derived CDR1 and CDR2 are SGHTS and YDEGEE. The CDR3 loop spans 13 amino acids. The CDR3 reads CASSLNMNTEAFF. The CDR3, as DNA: TGTGCCAGCAGCTTGAACATGAACACTGAAGCTTTCTTT.

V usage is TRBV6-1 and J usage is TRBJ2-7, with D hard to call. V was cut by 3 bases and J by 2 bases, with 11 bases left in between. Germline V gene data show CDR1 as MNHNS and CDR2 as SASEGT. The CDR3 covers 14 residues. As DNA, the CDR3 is TGTGCCAGCAGTGAGTATAAGCTTCCCTACGAGCAGTACTTC. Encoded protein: CASSEYKLPYEQYF.

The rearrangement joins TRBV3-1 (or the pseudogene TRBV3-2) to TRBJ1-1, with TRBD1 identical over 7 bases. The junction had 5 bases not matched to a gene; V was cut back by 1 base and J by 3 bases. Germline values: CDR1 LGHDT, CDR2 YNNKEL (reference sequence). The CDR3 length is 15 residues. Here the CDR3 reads CASSQALQGHTEAFF. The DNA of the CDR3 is TGTGCCAGCAGCCAAGCACTACAGGGGCACACTGAAGCTTTCTTT.

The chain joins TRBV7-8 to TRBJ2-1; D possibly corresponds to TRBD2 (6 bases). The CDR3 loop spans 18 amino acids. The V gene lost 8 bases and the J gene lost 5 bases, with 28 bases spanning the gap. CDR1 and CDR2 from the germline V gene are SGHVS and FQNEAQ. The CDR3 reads CASGHGERANPLHNEQFF. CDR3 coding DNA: TGTGCCAGCGGCCATGGGGAGCGGGCAAATCCTCTACACAATGAGCAGTTCTTC.

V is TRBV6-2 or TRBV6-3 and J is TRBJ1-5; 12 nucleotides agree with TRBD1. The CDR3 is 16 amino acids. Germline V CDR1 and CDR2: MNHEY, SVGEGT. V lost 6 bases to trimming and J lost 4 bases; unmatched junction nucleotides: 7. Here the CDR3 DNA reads TGTGCCAGCAGCGACGGGACAGGGGGCAGAAATCAGCCCCAGCATTTT. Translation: CASSDGTGGRNQPQHF.

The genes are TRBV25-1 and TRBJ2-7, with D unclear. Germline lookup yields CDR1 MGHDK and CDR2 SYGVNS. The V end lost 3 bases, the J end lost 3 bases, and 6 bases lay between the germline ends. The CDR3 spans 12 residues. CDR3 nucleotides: TGTGCCAGCAGTGAGAGGAGCTACGAGCAGTACTTC. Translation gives CASSERSYEQYF.

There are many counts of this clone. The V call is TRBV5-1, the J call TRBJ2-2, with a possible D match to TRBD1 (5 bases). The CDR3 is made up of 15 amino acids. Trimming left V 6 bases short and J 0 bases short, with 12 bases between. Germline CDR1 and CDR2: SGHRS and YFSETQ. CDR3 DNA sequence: TGCGCCAGCACTTTTGGACAAGCGAACACCGGGGAGCTGTTTTTT. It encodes CASTFGQANTGELFF.

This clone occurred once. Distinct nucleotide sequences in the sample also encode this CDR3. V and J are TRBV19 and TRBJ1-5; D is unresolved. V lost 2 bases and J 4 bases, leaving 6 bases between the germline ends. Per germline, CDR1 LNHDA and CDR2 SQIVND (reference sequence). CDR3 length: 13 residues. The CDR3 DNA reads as TGTGCCAGTAGTATACGGGGTAATCAGCCCCAGCATTTT. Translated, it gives CASSIRGNQPQHF.

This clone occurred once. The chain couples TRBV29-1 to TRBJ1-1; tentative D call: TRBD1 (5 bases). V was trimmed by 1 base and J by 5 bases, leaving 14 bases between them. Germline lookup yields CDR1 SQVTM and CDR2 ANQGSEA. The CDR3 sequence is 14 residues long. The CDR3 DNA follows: TGCAGCGTTGAAGTAGGCACAGGAAGGACTGAAGCTTTCTTT. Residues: CSVEVGTGRTEAFF.

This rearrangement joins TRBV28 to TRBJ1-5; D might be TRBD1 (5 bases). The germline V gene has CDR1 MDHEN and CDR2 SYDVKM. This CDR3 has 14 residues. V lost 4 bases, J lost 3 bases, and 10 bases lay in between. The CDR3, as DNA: TGTGCCAGCAGTTCGGACACCCCCAATCAGCCCCAGCATTTT. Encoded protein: CASSSDTPNQPQHF.

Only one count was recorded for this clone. In DNA, the CDR3 is TGTGCCAGCAGTTACTGGCGAGGGGAAGCTTTCTTT. Translating gives CASSYWRGEAFF. The chain recombines TRBV6-2 or TRBV6-3 with TRBJ1-1; D ambiguous. From germline, CDR1 is MNHEY and CDR2 SVGEGT. V was trimmed by 1 base and J by 8 bases, leaving 8 bases between them. The CDR3 spans 12 residues.

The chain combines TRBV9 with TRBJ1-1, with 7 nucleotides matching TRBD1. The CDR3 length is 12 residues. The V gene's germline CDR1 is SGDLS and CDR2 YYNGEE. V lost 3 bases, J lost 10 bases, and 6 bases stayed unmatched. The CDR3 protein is CASSERQGRAFF. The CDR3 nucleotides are TGTGCCAGCAGCGAGCGACAGGGTAGAGCTTTCTTT.

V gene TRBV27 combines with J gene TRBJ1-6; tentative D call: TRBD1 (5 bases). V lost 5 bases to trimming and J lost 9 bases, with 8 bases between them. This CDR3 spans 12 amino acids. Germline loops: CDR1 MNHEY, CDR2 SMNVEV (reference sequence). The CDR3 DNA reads TGTGCCAGCAGTCAAAGGGGTTCACCCCTCCACTTT. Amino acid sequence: CASSQRGSPLHF.

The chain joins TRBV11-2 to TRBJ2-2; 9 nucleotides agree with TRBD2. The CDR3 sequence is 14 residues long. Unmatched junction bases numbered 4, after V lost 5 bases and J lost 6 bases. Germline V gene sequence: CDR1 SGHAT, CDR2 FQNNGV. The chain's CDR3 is CASSQAGGSGELFF. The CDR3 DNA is TGTGCCAGCAGCCAGGCGGGAGGGTCCGGGGAGCTGTTTTTT.